This TCR beta chain appears in the sequencing data of a study of cytomegalovirus exposure and HLA in healthy donors. Study outcomes and limitations: A later analysis linked a missense variant in DCLRE1C to the trimming of TCR beta V and J genes. Further analysis, carried out later, found HLA-associated TCR beta chains more clonally expanded than equally common other chains.

On this clone: The antigen remains undetermined.

Each donor was nominally healthy when sampled (though unrecorded immune exposures were likely). The PCR had 60 Vbeta and 13 Jbeta primers. The assay was immunoSEQ multiplex PCR, and TCRdb's table has in-frame clones only and misses some. The sample includes around 130,000 clones, 65% to 90% of them seen just once. CDR1 is MGHDK, CDR2 SYGVNS, per germline. The CDR3 length is 14 residues. V lost 1 base and J 5 bases, leaving 6 bases between the germline ends. Sequencing used PBMCs. The rearrangement links TRBV25-1 to TRBJ1-6, with D maybe TRBD1 (5 bases). This TCR was recovered from a woman under 30 in good health and CMV-seropositive. The chain's CDR3 is CASSEWGDNSPLHF. CDR3 DNA sequence: TGTGCCAGCAGTGAATGGGGGGATAATTCACCCCTCCACTTT.